These 14 T cell receptor beta chains originate from one sample sequenced in a study of blood T cells in healthy people across ages. Sample-barcoded 5' priming and a J-beta primer mix drove a second PCR of roughly 7 to 11 cycles. TCRdb fed the 5' RACE reads into MiXCR, producing one record per CDR3 protein. Here the sample spans about a million distinct CDR3 sequences, 51% being singletons. Sequenced: blood. The receptor source for this set is a woman aged 55-69 years in good health.

The J gene is TRBJ2-7, the V gene TRBV29-1, with 10 bases matching TRBD2. The germline V gene encodes CDR1 SQVTM and CDR2 ANQGSEA. The CDR3 totals 12 residues. V lost 6 bases to trimming and J lost 7 bases; unmatched junction nucleotides: 6. For the CDR3, the DNA is TGCAGCGTCGGGACTAGCGTTGGAGAGCAGTACTTC. Amino acids: CSVGTSVGEQYF.

The V and J genes are TRBV7-2 and TRBJ2-1, with 12 bases fitting TRBD2. V trimming: 7 bases; J trimming: 7 bases; junction bases outside the gene matches: 2. The CDR3 totals 13 residues. The germline CDR1 and CDR2 sequences are SGHTA and FQGNSA. For the CDR3, the DNA is TGTGCCAGCACTAGCGGGAGGGTAAATGAGCAGTTCTTC. Amino acids: CASTSGRVNEQFF. The full variable domain, its missing parts supplied by reference TRBV7-2 and TRBJ2-1, is GAGVSQSPSNKVTEKGKDVELRCDPISGHTALYWYRQSLGQGLEFLIYFQGNSAPDKSGLPSDRFSAERTGGSVSTLTIQRTQQEDSAVYLCASTSGRVNEQFFGPGTRLTVL.

This clonotype was counted once. The chain carries TRBV27 and TRBJ2-7; no clear D gene. V shed 2 bases and J shed 0 bases, with 14 bases lying between them. Germline V gene sequence: CDR1 MNHEY, CDR2 SMNVEV (reference sequence). This CDR3 region has 16 residues. In nucleotides, the CDR3 is TGTGCCAGCAGTTTACAGTTGGGCGGAGACTCCTACGAGCAGTACTTC. Its protein product is CASSLQLGGDSYEQYF.

The chain links TRBV12-3 or TRBV12-4 to TRBJ2-1; D is ambiguous. The CDR3 sequence is 14 residues long. Deletions cut 6 bases from V and 4 bases from J, with 13 bases between. CDR3 DNA: TGTGCCAGCAGAGACACCTTTTTGTACAATGAGCAGTTCTTC. Its protein product is CASRDTFLYNEQFF.

This clonotype was found once. The rearrangement uses TRBV25-1 and TRBJ2-3; possibly TRBD1 or TRBD2 for D (5 bases each). The CDR3 length is 14 residues. V lost 6 bases and J 2 bases, leaving 12 bases between the germline ends. The germline V gene has CDR1 MGHDK and CDR2 SYGVNS. The CDR3 region has the DNA TGTGCCAGCAGCCGGGACCCAACCACAGATACGCAGTATTTT. Translated, it gives CASSRDPTTDTQYF.

The chain recombines TRBV28 with TRBJ2-4; either TRBD1 or TRBD2 may fit D (5 bases each). The J call is uncertain, as TRBJ2-7 better fits the DNA end. Germline V gene lookup returns CDR1 MDHEN and CDR2 SYDVKM. CDR3 length: 15 residues. Here the CDR3 DNA reads TGTGCCAGCAGCCGCCCCGGGACCCAAATTGGCGAGCAGTACTTC. Protein sequence: CASSRPGTQIGEQYF.

This sequence joins TRBV5-1 and TRBJ2-4; maybe TRBD2 (6 bases). The CDR3 sequence is 17 residues long. With 2 bases removed from V and 0 bases from J, the gap between germline ends came to 15 bases. The germline gives CDR1 SGHRS, CDR2 YFSETQ. CDR3 in DNA: TGCGCCAGCAGCTTAAACGTCGGGGGATTAGCCAAAAACATTCAGTACTTC. As protein: CASSLNVGGLAKNIQYF. Complete variable domain (other parts from reference TRBV5-1 and TRBJ2-4): KAGVTQTPRYLIKTRGQQVTLSCSPISGHRSVSWYQQTPGQGLQFLFEYFSETQRNKGNFPGRFSGRQFSNSRSEMNVSTLELGDSALYLCASSLNVGGLAKNIQYFGAGTRLSVL.

The chain joins TRBV18 to TRBJ2-1, with 8 bases fitting TRBD1. V lost 6 bases and J lost 7; bases outside the gene matches: 11. CDR3 size: 15 residues. CDR1 and CDR2 from the germline V gene are KGHSH and LQKENI. The chain's CDR3 is CASSPDRGVWNEQFF. The CDR3 DNA is TGTGCCAGCTCTCCCGACAGGGGAGTTTGGAATGAGCAGTTCTTC.

The rearrangement links TRBV20-1 to TRBJ2-5, with D unresolved. The V gene lost 6 bases and the J gene lost 1 base, with 9 bases spanning the gap. The CDR3 contains 12 residues. Germline CDR1 is DFQATT and CDR2 is SNEGSKA (reference sequence). In DNA form, the CDR3 reads TGCAGTGCCCCCCAAGGCCAAGAGACCCAGTACTTC. As protein: CSAPQGQETQYF.

V is TRBV7-3 and J is TRBJ2-4; 8 bases are a match to TRBD1. The CDR3 sequence is 15 residues long. Per the germline V gene, CDR1 is SGHTA and CDR2 is FQGTGA. V lost 2 bases, J lost 4 bases, and 4 bases stayed unmatched. The CDR3 spells CASSLSGGRKNIQYF. The CDR3 DNA reads as TGTGCCAGCAGCTTATCAGGGGGCAGAAAAAACATTCAGTACTTC.

This clonotype was seen a few times. CDR3 bases: TGCAGCGTTGAAGATTCGGCTACTGAAGCTTTCTTT. It is translated as CSVEDSATEAFF. The genes are TRBV29-1 and TRBJ1-1; D gene uncertain. Per germline, CDR1 SQVTM and CDR2 ANQGSEA. The CDR3 totals 12 residues. The V end was cut by 0 bases, the J end by 5 bases, with 7 bases between.

The chain has TRBV29-1 and TRBJ1-1; D gene unclear. The V gene lost 0 bases and the J gene lost 0 bases, with 8 bases spanning the gap. This CDR3 contains 14 residues. Germline V lookup: CDR1 SQVTM, CDR2 ANQGSEA. CDR3 region: CSVEDGALNTEAFF. The CDR3 coding sequence is TGCAGCGTTGAAGATGGAGCATTGAACACTGAAGCTTTCTTT.

The chain links TRBV10-3 to TRBJ2-5; TRBD1 aligns across 10 bases. V shed 1 base and J 3 bases; nucleotides not matched to a gene: 5. The CDR3 covers 16 residues. In germline, CDR1 is ENHRY, CDR2 SYGVKD. The CDR3 protein is CAISELPGQGKETQYF. The DNA for the CDR3 is TGTGCCATCAGTGAGTTGCCGGGACAGGGGAAAGAGACCCAGTACTTC.

A remark on this clonotype: Being one base from a much bigger clone, this may be a read error. The CDR3 DNA is TGTGCCGGCAGTGATGGCTATGGCTACACCTTC. Protein product: CAGSDGYGYTF. This sequence joins TRBV6-1 and TRBJ1-2, with unresolved D. The V gene's germline CDR1 is MNHNS and CDR2 SASEGT. The length of the CDR3 is 11 residues.